This TCR beta chain was sequenced in a study of T cell changes during pregnancy in multiple sclerosis. Germline V gene data show CDR1 as SGHDT and CDR2 as YYEEEE. The CDR3 is 16 amino acids. With V trimmed by 4 bases and J by 1 base, 8 bases remained unmatched. Assay used: immunoSEQ multiplex PCR; TCRdb lists only in-frame clones, some missing. This repertoire shows some 100,000 clones, approximately 92% found once; its top ten account for 1% to 1.5%. This chain links TRBV5-6 with TRBJ1-1; 9 nucleotides match TRBD1. Sequenced here: peripheral blood, sampled in the second trimester of pregnancy. The clonotype originates from a female donor with multiple sclerosis, enrolled in a pregnancy study. CDR3 protein: CASSERTGAGNTEAFF. DNA of the CDR3: TGTGCCAGCAGCGAGAGGACAGGGGCCGGGAACACTGAAGCTTTCTTT.